The 16 T cell receptor beta chains presented below share a single source sample, sequenced in a study of blood T cells in healthy people across ages. Using a J-beta primer mix together with a sample-barcoded 5' primer, a second PCR was run for roughly 7 to 12 cycles. One entry per CDR3 protein, called by TCRdb with MiXCR from the 5' RACE reads. The table includes hundreds of thousands of distinct CDR3 sequences, around 24% detected once. The data were also submitted as part of a second study, on T cells of mothers and their children.

The sequenced sample was blood. These receptors all come from a boy aged 5-17 years in good health.

This clonotype was seen a handful of times. CDR3 sequence reads: CASSRRDRSYEQYF. The CDR3 region has the DNA TGTGCCAGCAGCCGAAGGGACCGCTCCTACGAGCAGTACTTC. This rearrangement joins TRBV4-2 to TRBJ2-7; perhaps D is TRBD1 or TRBD2 (5 bases each). Germline V gene sequence: CDR1 LGHNA, CDR2 YNFKEQ. This CDR3 contains 14 residues. Trimming took off 4 bases at V and 0 bases at J, with 10 bases between the two ends.

The CDR3 here is CASSLALWGNYGYTF. The CDR3 region has the DNA TGTGCCAGCAGTTTAGCATTATGGGGAAACTATGGCTACACCTTC. The V gene is TRBV12-3 or TRBV12-4, the J gene TRBJ1-2; D gene uncertain. The germline V and J ends were trimmed by 0 bases and 2 bases, with 10 bases remaining between them. The CDR3 consists of 15 residues.

The chain carries TRBV12-3 or TRBV12-4 and TRBJ2-7; TRBD2 agrees at 10 bases. Germline trimming cut 1 base from V and 3 bases from J; bases unmatched to any gene: 0. This CDR3 comprises 14 residues. In DNA form, the CDR3 reads TGTGCCAGCAGTTTAGTAGCGGGAGGCTACGAGCAGTACTTC. Protein sequence: CASSLVAGGYEQYF.

This clonotype was seen more than once but under ten times. The germline gene is not matched at one end of the junction; a read error may be the cause. V usage is TRBV24-1 and J usage is TRBJ1-2; D remains ambiguous. The germline CDR1 and CDR2 sequences are KGHDR and SFDVKD. The CDR3 has 14 residues. The CDR3 region is CAASDFVTDYGYTF. The CDR3 DNA reads TGTGCCGCCAGTGATTTCGTGACGGACTATGGCTACACCTTC.

The genes are TRBV20-1 and TRBJ2-7; TRBD1 matches 10 bases. Germline trimming cut 0 bases from V and 1 base from J; bases unmatched to any gene: 6. Germline V gene data show CDR1 as DFQATT and CDR2 as SNEGSKA (reference sequence). The CDR3 loop spans 16 amino acids. The CDR3 bases are TGCAGTGCTAGAGAGGCGGGACAGGGGACTTCCTACGAGCAGTACTTC. Its protein product is CSAREAGQGTSYEQYF.

There are a few counts of this clonotype. CDR3: CASSQDWAARNTEAFF. The CDR3 DNA sequence: TGCGCCAGCAGCCAAGATTGGGCAGCTAGGAACACTGAAGCTTTCTTT. This chain uses TRBV4-3 with TRBJ1-1; D unclear. Trimming removed 0 bases at V and 1 base at J, with 12 bases between. CDR1 and CDR2 from the germline V gene are LGHNA and YSLEER. The CDR3 covers 16 residues.

CDR3: CASSDAGPFELNTIYF. DNA of the CDR3: TGTGCCAGCAGCGACGCAGGGCCTTTCGAACTGAACACCATATATTTT. This chain uses TRBV7-2 with TRBJ1-3; the D gene is possibly TRBD1 (5 bases). V lost 5 bases and J lost 7, with 21 bases in between. Germline CDR1 is SGHTA and CDR2 is FQGNSA. The CDR3 consists of 16 residues.

Note on this clonotype: A junction boundary mismatches the germline segment, possibly from a read error. This chain uses TRBV6-5 with TRBJ1-4; D is unclear. Germline loops: CDR1 MNHEY, CDR2 SVGAGI. The CDR3 contains 16 residues. The CDR3 loop reads CASSYSIERPNEKLFF. Written as DNA, the CDR3 is TGTGCCAGTAGTTACTCGATTGAGCGGCCTAATGAAAAACTGTTTTTT.

This clonotype came up many times. In nucleotides, the CDR3 is TGTGCCAGCAGTTACTCTACCTACGAGCAGTACTTC. Translation gives CASSYSTYEQYF. The chain recombines TRBV6-6 with TRBJ2-7; no firm D call. Germline V CDR1 and CDR2: MNHNY, SVGAGI (reference sequence). The V end lost 0 bases, the J end lost 2 bases, and 2 bases lay between the germline ends. The CDR3 has 12 residues.

This clonotype turned up a few times. The chain uses TRBV6-5 and TRBJ2-1, with 12 bases matching TRBD2. The CDR3 consists of 18 residues. Trimming removed 2 bases from V and 0 bases from J; junction bases left unmatched: 5. Germline CDR1 MNHEY, CDR2 SVGAGI. CDR3 in DNA: TGTGCCAGCAGTTACACTAGCGGGAGGACAATCTCCTACAATGAGCAGTTCTTC. Translated: CASSYTSGRTISYNEQFF.

This clonotype was seen only a few times. This chain uses TRBV29-1 with TRBJ1-2; TRBD1 is a possible D gene (6 bases). CDR1 SQVTM and CDR2 ANQGSEA come from the germline V gene. This CDR3 has 16 amino acids. V lost 3 bases, J lost 5 bases, and 22 bases lay in between. The CDR3 protein is CSVDLSGQRMKYGYTF. The CDR3 DNA reads TGCAGCGTTGACCTATCCGGACAGCGGATGAAGTATGGCTACACCTTC.

This clonotype was detected only a few times. CDR3 DNA sequence: TGCGCCAGCTCGCCTCAGGGGGCGTTGAATGAGCAGTTCTTC. Translation gives CASSPQGALNEQFF. The V and J genes are TRBV5-1 and TRBJ2-1; 8 nucleotides align to TRBD1. The ends lost 7 bases at V and 7 bases at J; junction bases unmatched: 10. Germline V gene lookup returns CDR1 SGHRS and CDR2 YFSETQ. The CDR3 contains 14 residues.

This clonotype was seen many times. CDR3 amino acids: CASSLSGSVQPQHF. The CDR3 nucleotides read TGTGCCAGCAGTTTATCAGGGAGTGTACAGCCCCAGCATTTT. This chain connects TRBV28 to TRBJ1-5, with D perhaps TRBD1 (5 bases). Per germline, CDR1 MDHEN and CDR2 SYDVKM. The CDR3 length is 14 residues. Between the trimmed V and J ends, which lost 1 base and 7 bases, there was a span of 11 bases. The entire variable domain, with the rest obtained from reference TRBV28 and TRBJ1-5, is as follows: DVKVTQSSRYLVKRTGEKVFLECVQDMDHENMFWYRQDPGLGLRLIYFSYDVKMKEKGDIPEGYSVSREKKERFSLILESASTNQTSMYLCASSLSGSVQPQHFGDGTRLSIL.

This clonotype was seen a handful of times. The V call is TRBV20-1, the J call TRBJ1-5; D possibly corresponds to TRBD1 (6 bases). The length of the CDR3 is 16 residues. The V gene's germline CDR1 is DFQATT and CDR2 SNEGSKA (reference sequence). Trimming cost V 3 bases and J 3 bases, with 18 bases left between them. Here the CDR3 reads CSASPGPTGVNQPQHF. The CDR3 DNA reads TGCAGTGCTAGCCCCGGTCCGACAGGAGTCAATCAGCCCCAGCATTTT.

Relative to its sample, this clonotype is medium-sized. The chain employs TRBV20-1 and TRBJ2-5; 8 bases are shared with TRBD1. J lost 5 bases, V lost 0 bases, and 8 bases had no gene match. The CDR3 contains 15 residues. Per the germline V gene, CDR1 is DFQATT and CDR2 is SNEGSKA (reference sequence). The CDR3 region is CSARDPWTGTETQYF. As DNA, the CDR3 is TGCAGTGCTAGAGATCCGTGGACAGGGACGGAGACCCAGTACTTC.

There are many counts of this clonotype. V usage is TRBV2 and J usage is TRBJ2-4, with TRBD2 matching 11 bases. This CDR3 is built from 14 residues. J was trimmed by 9 bases and V by 2 bases; bases with no gene match: 3. In germline, CDR1 is SNHLY, CDR2 FYNNEI. CDR3 DNA sequence: TGTGCCAGCAGTGAAACTAGCGGGAGAATCATTCAGTACTTC. Protein: CASSETSGRIIQYF.